Below are 9 T cell receptor beta chains sequenced from a single sample in a study of control samples from healthy donors and cancer patients. The method was immunoSEQ multiplex PCR; TCRdb's version includes in-frame clones alone and lacks a portion of them. The repertoire consists of approximately 87,000 clones, with roughly 91% occurring once and the leading ten covering around 17%. Sequenced input: blood. The receptors derive from a man aged 45 to 65 in good health.

CDR3 DNA: TGTGCCAGCAGCGGACCGGGTCGAGTCAGCGGGGATCGTGGCTACACCTTC. Its protein product is CASSGPGRVSGDRGYTF. The V gene is TRBV5-6, the J gene TRBJ1-2; D unresolved. The V gene's germline CDR1 is SGHDT and CDR2 YYEEEE. V gave up 4 bases and J gave up 7 bases, with 26 bases separating them. This CDR3 region has 17 residues.

The gene calls are TRBV6-2 or TRBV6-3 and TRBJ2-7; D is undetermined. The germline CDR1 and CDR2 sequences are MNHEY and SVGEGT. The CDR3 spans 13 residues. Trimming took off 5 bases at V and 5 bases at J, with 13 bases between the two ends. This CDR3 reads CASSQTAKNEQYF. For the CDR3, the DNA is TGTGCCAGCAGTCAGACGGCTAAGAACGAGCAGTACTTC.

The V and J genes are TRBV2 and TRBJ2-3; TRBD2 might be the D (5 bases). Trimming took off 7 bases at V and 3 bases at J, with 17 bases between the two ends. CDR3 length: 15 residues. Germline CDR1 is SNHLY and CDR2 is FYNNEI. The CDR3 protein is CASNQGGLATDTQYF. For the CDR3, the DNA is TGTGCCAGCAACCAAGGTGGGCTAGCTACAGATACGCAGTATTTT.

The CDR3 spells CASNNRGATEAFF. CDR3 DNA: TGTGCCAGCAATAACAGGGGCGCTACTGAAGCTTTCTTT. The chain is built from TRBV27 and TRBJ1-1, with 7 bases matching TRBD1. The CDR3 sequence is 13 residues long. In germline, CDR1 is MNHEY, CDR2 SMNVEV (reference sequence). With 7 bases clipped from V and 5 bases from J, the junction kept 7 bases outside the gene matches.

This clone has a single count. The chain combines TRBV5-1 with TRBJ1-1, with no clear D. From germline, CDR1 is SGHRS and CDR2 YFSETQ. V was clipped by 5 bases and J by 1 base, with 9 bases between them. This CDR3 region has 13 residues. This chain's CDR3 is CASSRAPNTEAFF. The CDR3 DNA reads as TGCGCCAGCAGTAGAGCGCCGAACACTGAAGCTTTCTTT.

The chain couples TRBV6-1 to TRBJ2-2; D may correspond to TRBD1 or TRBD2 (5 bases each). CDR1 is MNHNS, CDR2 SASEGT, per germline. The CDR3 length is 15 residues. V lost 3 bases and J 0 bases, leaving 8 bases between the germline ends. This CDR3 is CASSEWDANTGELFF. The CDR3 nucleotides read TGTGCCAGCAGTGAGTGGGACGCGAACACCGGGGAGCTGTTTTTT.

The chain links TRBV2 to TRBJ1-1, with 8 bases fitting TRBD1. This CDR3 spans 14 amino acids. The germline CDR1 and CDR2 sequences are SNHLY and FYNNEI. With V trimmed by 8 bases and J by 0 bases, 5 bases remained unmatched. DNA for the CDR3: TGTGCCAGCTCTAGGACAGGGATGAACACTGAAGCTTTCTTT. As protein: CASSRTGMNTEAFF.

The CDR3 region is CASSPSRRHYGYTF. CDR3 in DNA: TGTGCCAGTAGTCCCTCCCGCAGGCATTATGGCTACACCTTC. V and J are TRBV19 and TRBJ1-2; D is ambiguous. Germline CDR1 reads LNHDA; CDR2 reads SQIVND (reference sequence). V was pared by 5 bases and J by 5 bases, with 15 bases between. The CDR3 runs to 14 residues.

The chain joins TRBV6-5 to TRBJ1-2; 7 nucleotides agree with TRBD1. In germline, CDR1 is MNHEY, CDR2 SVGAGI. The CDR3 totals 14 residues. The J segment lost 8 bases and the V segment lost 0 bases, leaving 6 bases of the junction unmatched. CDR3 sequence: CASSYSKTGNGYTF. The CDR3 DNA is TGTGCCAGCAGTTACTCGAAGACAGGGAACGGCTACACCTTC.